Listed below are T cell receptor beta chains from one sample, sequenced in a study of response to subunit inactivated influenza vaccine. One entry per CDR3 protein results from TCRdb running MiXCR on the RT-PCR reads. The table includes around 520,000 distinct CDR3 sequences, about 11% detected once. The sequences come from PBMCs from blood, collected on the day of vaccination. Source of these receptors: a man aged 50-59 years who received an inactivated influenza vaccine. CDR3s include the opening cysteine and the closing phenylalanine or tryptophan. D genes are given only for firm matches. Clone size is not always given. Where it is, it says once, few, many or a class for expanded clones.

abundance	v_gene	j_gene	d_gene	CDR3aa	CDR3nt
few	TRBV19	TRBJ2-4	-	CASSTRSRDSILAKNIQYF	TGTGCCAGTAGTACCCGCTCGCGGGATTCGATACTAGCCAAAAACATTCAGTACTTC
many	TRBV5-1	TRBJ2-5	TRBD2	CASSGSGAHQETQYF	TGCGCCAGCAGTGGGAGCGGGGCCCACCAAGAGACCCAGTACTTC
-	TRBV10-3	TRBJ2-3	-	CAISAVNTQYF	TGTGCCATCAGTGCGGTGAATACGCAGTATTTT
-	TRBV29-1	TRBJ2-1	-	CSVEDRQFSSYNEQFF	TGCAGCGTCGAAGATAGACAGTTCAGCTCCTACAATGAGCAGTTCTTC
few	TRBV7-2	TRBJ2-5	TRBD2	CASSWFGGEETQYF	TGTGCCAGCAGCTGGTTCGGGGGGGAAGAGACCCAGTACTTC
-	TRBV15	TRBJ2-1	TRBD2	CATSSLAGLEQFF	TGTGCCACCAGCAGTCTAGCGGGACTTGAGCAGTTCTTC
many	TRBV4-1	TRBJ2-7	TRBD2	CASTLTSGGPYEQYF	TGCGCCAGCACCCTCACTAGCGGGGGACCCTACGAGCAGTACTTC
-	TRBV28	TRBJ2-7	TRBD2	CASSPPGLAGYEQYF	TGTGCCAGCAGTCCGCCGGGACTAGCGGGCTACGAGCAGTACTTC
few	TRBV10-3	TRBJ2-7	-	CAISESEEFPYEQYF	TGTGCCATCAGTGAATCCGAAGAGTTCCCCTACGAGCAGTACTTC
-	TRBV12-3/TRBV12-4	TRBJ2-1	-	CASSRDLAQLF	TGTGCCAGCAGCAGGGACTTGGCGCAGCTCTTC
many	TRBV5-1	TRBJ2-5	TRBD1	CASSLGTGPQETQYF	TGCGCCAGCAGCTTGGGGACAGGCCCCCAAGAGACCCAGTACTTC
few	TRBV9	TRBJ2-7	-	CASSALSGDRIYEQYF	TGTGCCAGCAGCGCACTCTCCGGGGACCGCATCTACGAGCAGTACTTC
once	TRBV20-1	TRBJ2-7	-	CSAAHASSYEQYF	TGCAGTGCTGCTCACGCCAGCTCCTACGAGCAGTACTTC
once	TRBV29-1	TRBJ1-2	-	CSVDRGRVGYTF	TGCAGCGTTGACAGGGGACGGGTGGGCTACACCTTC
-	TRBV12-3/TRBV12-4	TRBJ2-7	-	CASSLWPLEQYF	TGTGCCAGCAGTTTATGGCCGTTGGAGCAGTACTTC
many	TRBV28	TRBJ2-5	TRBD1	CASSPRDRQETQYF	TGTGCCAGCAGCCCCCGGGACAGACAAGAGACCCAGTACTTC
many	TRBV6-4	TRBJ1-5	TRBD1	CASSDWDRKQPQHF	TGTGCCAGCAGTGACTGGGACAGAAAGCAGCCCCAGCATTTT
few	TRBV20-1	TRBJ2-7	TRBD2	CSASIRLATHEQYF	TGCAGTGCTAGTATAAGACTAGCTACCCACGAGCAGTACTTC
many	TRBV7-8	TRBJ2-7	TRBD1	CASSLTAGGLGEQYF	TGTGCCAGCAGCTTAACGGCAGGGGGATTGGGCGAGCAGTACTTC
many	TRBV18	TRBJ2-4	-	CASSRVTANLAKNIQYF	TGTGCCAGCTCACGGGTTACAGCAAACTTAGCCAAAAACATTCAGTACTTC
-	TRBV20-1	TRBJ2-7	-	CSAHDYYEQYF	TGCAGTGCCCACGACTACTACGAGCAGTACTTC
-	TRBV5-1	TRBJ2-7	TRBD2	CASSLGAGGLSYEQYF	TGCGCCAGCAGCTTGGGGGCGGGGGGGCTGAGCTACGAGCAGTACTTC
-	TRBV6-2/TRBV6-3	TRBJ2-7	TRBD1	CASSSHDRGPYEQYF	TGTGCCAGCAGTTCCCACGACAGGGGGCCCTACGAGCAGTACTTC
few	TRBV20-1	TRBJ1-2	-	CSARDSPFYGYTF	TGCAGTGCTAGAGATTCCCCTTTCTATGGCTACACCTTC
many	TRBV12-3/TRBV12-4	TRBJ2-7	TRBD2	CASTIGAGGNYEQYF	TGTGCCAGCACCATTGGAGCGGGAGGGAACTACGAGCAGTACTTC
-	TRBV7-2	TRBJ1-6	-	CASSLQGLRNSPLHF	TGTGCCAGCAGCTTGCAAGGACTGCGAAATTCACCCCTCCACTTT
-	TRBV5-1	TRBJ1-1	-	CASSWRSRRGDGTEAFF	TGCGCCAGCAGCTGGAGGTCCAGAAGGGGCGACGGCACTGAAGCTTTCTTT
few	TRBV3-1	TRBJ2-7	TRBD1	CASSPLYGQDSYEQYF	TGTGCCAGCAGCCCCCTTTACGGACAGGATTCCTACGAGCAGTACTTC
-	TRBV7-9	TRBJ1-1	-	CASNPARANTEAFF	TGTGCCAGCAACCCTGCCCGAGCGAACACTGAAGCTTTCTTT
-	TRBV2	TRBJ2-7	-	CASRAGQHYEQYF	TGTGCCAGCAGGGCGGGACAGCACTACGAGCAGTACTTC
few	TRBV15	TRBJ2-3	TRBD1	CATSGFTGTGVLADTQYF	TGTGCCACCAGCGGGTTCACCGGGACAGGGGTTTTGGCAGATACGCAGTATTTT
many	TRBV4-3	TRBJ2-7	-	CASSQDRFVGDMGDSYEQYF	TGCGCCAGCAGCCAAGATCGGTTTGTGGGGGATATGGGGGACTCCTACGAGCAGTACTTC
few	TRBV10-3	TRBJ2-1	TRBD2	CAIGERERTYNEQFF	TGTGCCATCGGAGAGCGGGAGAGGACCTACAATGAGCAGTTCTTC
few	TRBV20-1	TRBJ2-3	-	CSARDRIGGNTDTQYF	TGCAGTGCTAGAGATCGAATAGGGGGGAACACAGATACGCAGTATTTT
few	TRBV29-1	TRBJ2-3	-	CSGGHRMTDTQYF	TGCAGCGGTGGACACAGAATGACAGATACGCAGTATTTT
-	TRBV27	TRBJ2-1	-	CASSSGAIGEQFF	TGTGCCAGCAGTTCGGGCGCGATCGGTGAGCAGTTCTTC
few	TRBV30	TRBJ2-1	-	CAWNYGETYNEQFF	TGTGCCTGGAACTACGGGGAAACCTACAATGAGCAGTTCTTC
few	TRBV19	TRBJ1-5	-	CASTSLDSTNQPQHF	TGTGCCAGTACCTCGCTGGACAGCACGAATCAGCCCCAGCATTTT
-	TRBV20-1	TRBJ2-5	TRBD1	CSARDRGRWETQYF	TGCAGTGCTAGAGACAGGGGGCGATGGGAGACCCAGTACTTC
-	TRBV7-2	TRBJ1-6	TRBD1	CASSADAGTGGSPLHF	TGTGCCAGCAGCGCTGACGCCGGGACAGGGGGCTCACCCCTCCACTTT
few	TRBV6-2/TRBV6-3	TRBJ2-2	-	CASSYSAAPNTGELFF	TGTGCCAGCAGTTACTCGGCGGCACCGAACACCGGGGAGCTGTTTTTT
-	TRBV18	TRBJ2-2	-	CASSLLRGPPGELFF	TGTGCCAGCTCACTTTTGAGAGGTCCACCCGGGGAGCTGTTTTTT
few	TRBV10-3	TRBJ2-1	-	CAIAGTPIEQFF	TGTGCCATTGCCGGGACCCCCATAGAGCAGTTCTTC
-	TRBV19	TRBJ2-1	-	CASSIGGLASYNEQFF	TGTGCCAGTAGTATAGGAGGCCTAGCCTCCTACAATGAGCAGTTCTTC
-	TRBV11-3	TRBJ2-3	TRBD2	CASSIGTSGGPDTQYF	TGTGCCAGCAGCATCGGGACTAGCGGGGGCCCAGATACGCAGTATTTT
few	TRBV6-1	TRBJ1-4	-	CASSRIGATNEKLFF	TGTGCCAGCAGTAGGATTGGGGCGACTAATGAAAAACTGTTTTTT
-	TRBV11-2	TRBJ2-1	TRBD2	CASRPLRGTSYNEQFF	TGTGCCAGCAGGCCTTTGCGGGGGACCTCCTACAATGAGCAGTTCTTC
many	TRBV4-2	TRBJ2-3	TRBD2	CASSPQGTSGGTTDTQYF	TGTGCCAGCAGCCCACAAGGGACTAGCGGGGGGACCACAGATACGCAGTATTTT
few	TRBV18	TRBJ2-1	TRBD2	CASSPRTSGEEQFF	TGTGCCAGCTCACCAAGAACTAGCGGGGAGGAGCAGTTCTTC
few	TRBV5-1	TRBJ2-7	TRBD1	CASSSGTGEYEQYF	TGCGCCAGCAGCTCTGGGACAGGGGAGTACGAGCAGTACTTC